This T cell receptor (beta chain) originates from a study of shared clonotypes between healthy human individuals. Sequencing used immunoSEQ multiplex PCR; TCRdb keeps in-frame clones, though not all of them. The sample has 2.3 million or so clones, more than 80% seen once. This clonotype was sampled from a man between 18 and 35 years old in good health. Some clones in this sample may be carry-over from other donors' samples. The sequencing input was naive CD4+ T cells from PBMCs. The subset was: CD45RA+ positively selected.

This chain's CDR3 is CASKGQIMGETQYF. The DNA of the CDR3 is TGTGCCAGCAAGGGACAGATAATGGGGGAGACCCAGTACTTC. The J gene is TRBJ2-5, the V gene TRBV27; TRBD1 matches at 7 bases. Germline lookup yields CDR1 MNHEY and CDR2 SMNVEV (reference sequence). Unmatched junction bases numbered 10, after V lost 7 bases and J lost 5 bases. This CDR3 is 14 amino acids long.